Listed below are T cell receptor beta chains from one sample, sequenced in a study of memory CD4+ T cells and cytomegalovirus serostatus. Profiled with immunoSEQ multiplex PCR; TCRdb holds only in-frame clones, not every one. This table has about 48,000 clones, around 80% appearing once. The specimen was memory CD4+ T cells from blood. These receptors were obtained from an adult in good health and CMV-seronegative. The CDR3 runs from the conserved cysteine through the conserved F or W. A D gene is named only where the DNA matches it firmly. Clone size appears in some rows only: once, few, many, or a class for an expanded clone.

CDR3: CASSLMQGPNQPQHF
DNA: TGTGCCAGCAGCTTGATGCAGGGACCCAATCAGCCCCAGCATTTT
V: TRBV7-8
J: TRBJ1-5
D: NA
size: NA

CDR3: CASSAANRGYTF
DNA: TGTGCCAGCAGTGCGGCAAACCGCGGCTACACCTTC
V: TRBV2
J: TRBJ1-2
D: NA
size: medium-sized

CDR3: CASSSAGSSTYEQYF
DNA: TGTGCCAGCAGTTCAGCGGGCTCCTCCACCTACGAGCAGTACTTC
V: TRBV28
J: TRBJ2-7
D: NA
size: NA

CDR3: CASSRASPTGELFF
DNA: TGTGCCAGCAGCCGAGCTAGCCCCACCGGGGAGCTGTTTTTT
V: TRBV5-5
J: TRBJ2-2
D: NA
size: NA

CDR3: CASSLEGGSTDTQYF
DNA: TGTGCCAGCAGCTTAGAAGGAGGTAGCACAGATACGCAGTATTTT
V: TRBV11-2
J: TRBJ2-3
D: NA
size: NA

CDR3: CASSIRGGTTGELFF
DNA: TGTGCCAGTAGTATTCGGGGAGGAACGACCGGGGAGCTGTTTTTT
V: TRBV19
J: TRBJ2-2
D: NA
size: NA

CDR3: CASLRPNYGYTF
DNA: TGTGCCAGCTTAAGACCTAACTATGGCTACACCTTC
V: TRBV6-5
J: TRBJ1-2
D: NA
size: NA

CDR3: CASSPQGDTEAFF
DNA: TGTGCCAGCTCCCCCCAGGGAGACACTGAAGCTTTCTTT
V: TRBV18
J: TRBJ1-1
D: NA
size: NA

CDR3: CASSVNIDDGNTIYF
DNA: TGTGCCAGCAGCGTCAACATAGACGATGGAAACACCATATATTTT
V: TRBV13
J: TRBJ1-3
D: NA
size: NA

CDR3: CASRAGQSNYGYTF
DNA: TGTGCCAGCAGAGCGGGACAGTCGAACTATGGCTACACCTTC
V: TRBV2
J: TRBJ1-2
D: TRBD1
size: NA

CDR3: CASSLRQGRVTSGNTIYF
DNA: TGTGCCAGCAGTTTAAGGCAGGGCCGAGTTACGTCTGGAAACACCATATATTTT
V: TRBV27
J: TRBJ1-3
D: NA
size: few

CDR3: CASRRQSGGYTF
DNA: TGTGCCAGCAGGCGACAGTCCGGGGGCTACACCTTC
V: TRBV7-2
J: TRBJ1-2
D: NA
size: NA

CDR3: CAWKRTGRSTDTQYF
DNA: TGTGCCTGGAAAAGGACAGGGCGAAGCACAGATACGCAGTATTTT
V: TRBV30
J: TRBJ2-3
D: TRBD1
size: NA

CDR3: CASSPGRGVRYEQYF
DNA: TGCGCCAGCAGCCCAGGCAGGGGGGTCAGATACGAGCAGTACTTC
V: TRBV5-1
J: TRBJ2-7
D: NA
size: NA

CDR3: CAWSVRRDGYTF
DNA: TGTGCCTGGAGTGTAAGGAGGGATGGCTACACCTTC
V: TRBV30
J: TRBJ1-2
D: NA
size: NA

CDR3: CASRGQTNEQYF
DNA: TGTGCCAGCAGGGGACAGACCAACGAGCAGTACTTC
V: TRBV2
J: TRBJ2-7
D: TRBD1
size: NA

CDR3: CASSPSGRRYEQYF
DNA: TGTGCCAGCAGCCCTAGCGGGAGGCGATACGAGCAGTACTTC
V: TRBV5-6
J: TRBJ2-7
D: TRBD2
size: NA

CDR3: CASSLYGSVNTEAFF
DNA: TGTGCCAGCAGTTTATATGGTTCGGTGAACACTGAAGCTTTCTTT
V: TRBV27
J: TRBJ1-1
D: NA
size: NA

CDR3: CASSVDPPGRDGADTQYF
DNA: TGTGCCAGCAGCGTAGATCCCCCAGGCAGGGATGGTGCAGATACGCAGTATTTT
V: TRBV9
J: TRBJ2-3
D: NA
size: NA

CDR3: CASSEFLTGHFSGANVLTF
DNA: TGTGCCAGCAGTGAATTCCTGACAGGGCACTTCTCTGGGGCCAACGTCCTGACTTTC
V: TRBV6-1
J: TRBJ2-6
D: TRBD1
size: NA

CDR3: CASSYGIGIGKETQYF
DNA: TGTGCCAGCAGTTATGGGATCGGGATAGGAAAAGAGACCCAGTACTTC
V: TRBV6-5
J: TRBJ2-5
D: NA
size: NA

CDR3: CASSPGDTSGSREQFF
DNA: TGTGCCAGTAGTCCCGGGGATACTAGCGGGAGCCGGGAGCAGTTCTTC
V: TRBV19
J: TRBJ2-1
D: TRBD2
size: NA

CDR3: CASSPTLAGNTYNEQFF
DNA: TGCGCCAGCAGCCCGACTCTAGCGGGGAATACCTACAATGAGCAGTTCTTC
V: TRBV4-1
J: TRBJ2-1
D: TRBD2
size: NA

CDR3: CASSASREAFF
DNA: TGTGCCAGCTCCGCAAGTAGGGAGGCTTTCTTT
V: TRBV18
J: TRBJ1-1
D: NA
size: once

CDR3: CASTLAGLTYNEQFF
DNA: TGTGCCAGCACCTTAGCGGGGCTTACCTACAATGAGCAGTTCTTC
V: TRBV2
J: TRBJ2-1
D: TRBD2
size: NA

CDR3: CASSLVSTYSPLHF
DNA: TGCGCCAGCAGCTTGGTTTCCACATATTCACCCCTCCACTTT
V: TRBV5-1
J: TRBJ1-6
D: NA
size: once

CDR3: CASSTSGKGDTQYF
DNA: TGTGCCAGCAGCACTAGCGGGAAGGGGGATACGCAGTATTTT
V: TRBV2
J: TRBJ2-3
D: TRBD2
size: few

CDR3: CASSESPDRNKYF
DNA: TGTGCCAGCAGTGAATCCCCTGACAGGAACAAGTACTTC
V: TRBV6-1
J: TRBJ2-7
D: NA
size: NA

CDR3: CAWSPDRASSGNTIYF
DNA: TGTGCCTGGAGTCCGGACAGGGCAAGCTCTGGAAACACCATATATTTT
V: TRBV30
J: TRBJ1-3
D: TRBD1
size: NA

CDR3: CAISWDSLYEQYF
DNA: TGTGCCATCAGCTGGGACAGCCTCTACGAGCAGTACTTC
V: TRBV10-3
J: TRBJ2-7
D: TRBD1
size: NA

CDR3: CASSTRRENTEAFF
DNA: TGTGCCAGCAGTACCCGTAGAGAGAACACTGAAGCTTTCTTT
V: TRBV2
J: TRBJ1-1
D: NA
size: NA

CDR3: CASSLRATGTYEQYF
DNA: TGTGCCAGCAGCCTCCGCGCGACAGGAACCTACGAGCAGTACTTC
V: TRBV5-6
J: TRBJ2-7
D: NA
size: NA

CDR3: CASSATWGARETQYF
DNA: TGTGCCAGCAGCGCGACTTGGGGGGCACGGGAGACCCAGTACTTC
V: TRBV9
J: TRBJ2-5
D: NA
size: NA

CDR3: CASSLEPQGGGETQYF
DNA: TGCGCCAGCAGCTTGGAGCCGCAGGGGGGCGGAGAGACCCAGTACTTC
V: TRBV5-1
J: TRBJ2-5
D: NA
size: NA

CDR3: CASAALQETQYF
DNA: TGTGCCAGCGCGGCCCTCCAAGAGACCCAGTACTTC
V: TRBV6-6
J: TRBJ2-5
D: NA
size: NA

CDR3: CAISALKNEQYF
DNA: TGTGCCATCAGTGCCCTTAAGAACGAGCAGTACTTC
V: TRBV10-3
J: TRBJ2-7
D: NA
size: NA

CDR3: CASSLDLGNEKLFF
DNA: TGTGCCAGCAGCTTAGATCTTGGTAATGAAAAACTGTTTTTT
V: TRBV11-1
J: TRBJ1-4
D: NA
size: NA

CDR3: CASSLGYGVPNEKLFF
DNA: TGTGCCAGCAGCCTAGGGTACGGCGTCCCCAATGAAAAACTGTTTTTT
V: TRBV7-2
J: TRBJ1-4
D: NA
size: NA

CDR3: CASSLMGNRGRTEAFF
DNA: TGTGCCAGCAGCTTAATGGGTAACAGGGGGAGGACTGAAGCTTTCTTT
V: TRBV11-2
J: TRBJ1-1
D: TRBD1
size: NA

CDR3: CASSQMTGLNTEAFF
DNA: TGTGCCAGCTCCCAAATGACAGGTCTGAACACTGAAGCTTTCTTT
V: TRBV18
J: TRBJ1-1
D: NA
size: once

CDR3: CASSSRSGTSEETQYF
DNA: TGCGCCAGCAGCTCCCGTTCCGGGACTAGCGAGGAGACCCAGTACTTC
V: TRBV5-1
J: TRBJ2-5
D: TRBD2
size: NA